The present entry profiles one TCR beta chain with its context. This sample is drawn from a study of blood T cell repertoires in COVID-19. The assay was immunoSEQ multiplex PCR, and TCRdb's table has in-frame clones only and misses some. The sample has roughly 330,000 clones, roughly 86% seen once. Enrolment of Seattle patients took place during active infection, and they were followed longitudinally. The sequenced sample was peripheral blood. This clonotype was obtained from a man aged 30-40 years with COVID-19, enrolled during active disease.

The CDR3: CATGTGGAPGELFF. CDR3 bases: TGTGCCACCGGGACAGGGGGCGCCCCCGGGGAGCTGTTTTTT. This chain connects TRBV28 to TRBJ2-2; 12 bases map to TRBD1. Germline lookup yields CDR1 MDHEN and CDR2 SYDVKM. V lost 10 bases, J lost 6 bases, and 6 bases stayed unmatched. The CDR3 extends over 14 amino acids. The complete variable domain, with remaining parts taken from reference TRBV28 and TRBJ2-2, reads DVKVTQSSRYLVKRTGEKVFLECVQDMDHENMFWYRQDPGLGLRLIYFSYDVKMKEKGDIPEGYSVSREKKERFSLILESASTNQTSMYLCATGTGGAPGELFFGEGSRLTVL.